This note documents a single T cell receptor (beta chain) sequence. Antigen: not known. The data are from a study of T cells in localized non-small cell lung cancer. Broader study findings: Appearance in adjacent lung was seen for a median around 55 of the top 100 tumor clones. Uninvolved adjacent lung had the highest recorded T cell clonality, with tumor below it. Elevated blood T cell density was associated with longer overall survival.

There are 15 residues in the CDR3. The germline CDR1 and CDR2 sequences are GTSNPN and SVGIG (reference sequence). V shed 2 bases and J 2 bases; nucleotides not matched to a gene: 6. TCRdb's copy holds only in-frame clones and misses some; the assay was immunoSEQ multiplex PCR. The data show around 140,000 clones, with 80% to 90% seen just once and about 1.5% held by the top ten. This sequence was found in a female donor of 60 years or more with stage I lung adenocarcinoma. The material sequenced was peripheral blood, taken before any cancer treatment. The V gene is TRBV30, the J gene TRBJ2-5; 9 bases agree with TRBD2. The CDR3: CAWSLGLARQETQYF. DNA of the CDR3: TGTGCCTGGAGTCTAGGACTAGCGAGACAAGAGACCCAGTACTTC.